This record concerns one T cell receptor (beta chain) sequence. Its antigen is undetermined. These data originate in a study of long-term antiretroviral therapy in people with HIV. Findings and limits, study-wide: Diversity increased after ART yet remained lower than in transplant donor controls. HIV repertoires covered narrower CDR3 length ranges than controls did.

Per germline, CDR1 SGDLS and CDR2 YYNGEE. Germline trimming cut 0 bases from V and 5 bases from J; bases unmatched to any gene: 8. The CDR3 extends over 17 amino acids. Sequencing used immunoSEQ v3.0 at survey level. The repertoire was sequenced with immunoSEQ multiplex PCR; TCRdb's copy has only in-frame clones and lacks some. Of tens of thousands of clones listed, over 80% are singletons. This chain links TRBV9 with TRBJ2-2; 9 nucleotides agree with TRBD2. This TCR was recovered from a man between 45 and 60 years old with HIV. This specimen consisted of unsorted PBMCs, obtained 0.4 years after starting antiretroviral therapy. The chain's CDR3 is CASSVDISGGKTGELFF. For the CDR3, the DNA is TGTGCCAGCAGCGTAGACATTAGCGGGGGAAAAACCGGGGAGCTGTTTTTT.